This T cell receptor beta chain emerged from a study of blood T cells in healthy people across ages. General observations from the study: Diversity estimates drawn from one million T cells were deemed underestimates.

The CDR3 loop spans 15 amino acids. Trimming removed 0 bases at V and 6 bases at J, with 11 bases between. Germline CDR1 reads LGHNA; CDR2 reads YSLEER. It was with a sample-barcoded 5' primer and a J-beta primer mix that a second PCR of about 6 to 12 cycles was run. Every cDNA molecule carried a tag from a template-switch adaptor bearing 12 random nucleotides. Paired-end reads containing CDR3 totaled no fewer than 3 million for each sample. TCRdb passed the 5' RACE reads through MiXCR, listing each CDR3 protein once. The profile shows hundreds of thousands of distinct CDR3 sequences, around 24% of them singletons. This clonotype was seen a few times. Its antigen is unknown. These same records also appear under a second study, on T cells of mothers and their children.

Sequenced: blood. The receptor was derived from a boy younger than 18 in good health. The V gene is TRBV4-3, the J gene TRBJ2-2, with a possible D match to TRBD2 (6 bases). This chain's CDR3 is CASSQDGGIPGELFF. The CDR3 coding sequence is TGCGCCAGCAGCCAAGACGGCGGGATCCCCGGGGAGCTGTTTTTT.